This TCR beta chain was obtained from a study of T cell repertoires in cytomegalovirus infection. About the research overall: Recently identified HLA-C-restricted CMV epitopes and well-studied HLA-B-restricted CMV epitopes were used by the study. Shared public TCR beta signatures pointed to both CMV infection and a matching HLA type.

The V segment lost 6 bases and the J segment 6 bases; nucleotides outside the gene matches: 6. Germline-derived CDR1 and CDR2 are SGHTA and FQGNSA. The CDR3 length is 14 residues. Notes on the study in general: It was HLA-C-restricted CMV-specific TCR beta clonotypes that dominated the response ex vivo. People with CMV and the relevant HLA were identified by cumulative public TCR beta family frequency.

TCRdb re-called the reads through MiXCR, storing one row per CDR3 protein. This table holds under 300,000 distinct CDR3 sequences, under 25% found once. Ten or more counts support this clonotype. Its specificity is unknown. The chain couples TRBV7-2 to TRBJ1-5, with 9 bases matching TRBD1. The TCR originated in a human donor in good health (CMV status not recorded). Some clones in this sample may be carry-over from other donors' samples. The material sequenced was cultured PBMCs, taken from culture after CMV antigen stimulation. CDR3 in amino acids: CASSRGQGGQPQHF. DNA for the CDR3: TGTGCCAGCAGTCGGGGACAGGGAGGTCAGCCCCAGCATTTT. The full variable domain, with the rest looked up from reference TRBV7-2 and TRBJ1-5, is GAGVSQSPSNKVTEKGKDVELRCDPISGHTALYWYRQSLGQGLEFLIYFQGNSAPDKSGLPSDRFSAERTGGSVSTLTIQRTQQEDSAVYLCASSRGQGGQPQHFGDGTRLSIL.